These 9 T cell receptor beta chains were sequenced from one sample in a study of shared clonotypes between healthy human individuals. Some clones are missing from TCRdb's copy, which holds only in-frame ones; the method was immunoSEQ multiplex PCR. The sample records under 1,100,000 clones, 70% to 80% being singletons. The sample taken for sequencing was memory CD4+ T cells from PBMCs. Specified subset: CD45RA-negative fraction. The receptors stem from a young man in good health. Some clones in this sample may be carry-over from other donors' samples.

This clone was seen a few times. V is TRBV5-1 and J is TRBJ1-1, with TRBD1 matching over 8 bases. The CDR3 is 13 amino acids. Losses at the gene ends were 4 bases for V and 4 bases for J; bases not matched to a gene: 3. CDR1 and CDR2 from the germline V gene are SGHRS and YFSETQ. Here the CDR3 DNA reads TGCGCCAGCAGCAATCAGGGGGCCACTGAAGCTTTCTTT. Translated, it gives CASSNQGATEAFF. The whole variable domain, filled in from reference TRBV5-1 and TRBJ1-1, reads KAGVTQTPRYLIKTRGQQVTLSCSPISGHRSVSWYQQTPGQGLQFLFEYFSETQRNKGNFPGRFSGRQFSNSRSEMNVSTLELGDSALYLCASSNQGATEAFFGQGTRLTVV.

V is TRBV7-2 and J is TRBJ2-1, with 11 bases identical to TRBD2. CDR3 length equals 17 residues. Trimming took 6 bases from V and 0 from J; bases not matched to a gene: 7. CDR1 is SGHTA, CDR2 FQGNSA, per germline. The CDR3 sequence is CASSPGTSGSSYNEQFF. CDR3 sequence (DNA): TGTGCCAGCAGTCCGGGGACTAGCGGTAGCTCCTACAATGAGCAGTTCTTC.

This chain links TRBV5-4 with TRBJ1-5; no definite D call. Germline CDR1 SGHNT, CDR2 YYREEE (reference sequence). CDR3 length equals 11 residues. The ends were cut back, 4 bases at V and 7 bases at J, with 6 bases in the middle. The CDR3 loop reads CASSQDQPQHF. CDR3 DNA sequence: TGTGCCAGCAGCCAGGACCAGCCCCAGCATTTT.

The chain carries TRBV9 and TRBJ2-1, with 7 bases lining up with TRBD1. Germline CDR1 SGDLS, CDR2 YYNGEE. V dropped 4 bases and J dropped 10; count of bases not matched to a gene: 14. The CDR3 runs to 15 residues. The CDR3 loop reads CASSPRQGSTQEQFF. CDR3 bases: TGTGCCAGCAGCCCGCGACAGGGTTCAACTCAGGAGCAGTTCTTC. The variable domain in full, completed from reference TRBV9 and TRBJ2-1, reads DSGVTQTPKHLITATGQRVTLRCSPRSGDLSVYWYQQSLDQGLQFLIQYYNGEERAKGNILERFSAQQFPDLHSELNLSSLELGDSALYFCASSPRQGSTQEQFFGPGTRLTVL.

The chain is built from TRBV15 and TRBJ2-7, with unresolved D. The CDR3 runs to 13 residues. CDR1 is LNHNV, CDR2 YYDKDF, per germline (reference sequence). V gave up 1 base and J gave up 6 bases, with 10 bases separating them. CDR3: CATSRAKSLEQYF. The CDR3 nucleotides are TGTGCCACCAGCAGAGCGAAGTCTCTCGAGCAGTACTTC. Variable domain in full (rest from reference TRBV15 and TRBJ2-7): DAMVIQNPRYQVTQFGKPVTLSCSQTLNHNVMYWYQQKSSQAPKLLFHYYDKDFNNEADTPDNFQSRRPNTSFCFLDIRSPGLGDTAMYLCATSRAKSLEQYFGPGTRLTVT.

Concerning this clone itself: This could be a read error, since a much larger clone is one nucleotide away. The chain employs TRBV30 and TRBJ2-5, with D maybe TRBD1 (5 bases). The CDR3 covers 14 residues. Germline CDR1 is GTSNPN and CDR2 is SVGIG (reference sequence). The CDR3 protein is CAWSRQIYQETQHF. The CDR3 DNA is TGTGCCTGGAGCCGACAGATCTACCAAGAGACCCAGCACTTC.

Only a few counts were recorded for this clone. Other DNA sequences in the sample encode the same CDR3. The V gene is TRBV5-1, the J gene TRBJ2-5; no clear D gene. Between the trimmed V and J ends, which lost 2 bases and 5 bases, there was a span of 4 bases. The CDR3 sequence is 11 residues long. In germline, CDR1 is SGHRS, CDR2 YFSETQ. The CDR3 sequence is CASSFQETQYF. The CDR3 DNA sequence: TGCGCCAGCAGCTTTCAGGAGACCCAGTACTTC.

This chain joins TRBV7-2 and TRBJ1-1; maybe TRBD1 (6 bases). The CDR3 contains 15 residues. Trimming removed 2 bases at V and 1 base at J, with 11 bases between. CDR1 is SGHTA, CDR2 FQGNSA, per germline. CDR3 loop: CASSLHGRGNTEAFF. DNA for the CDR3: TGTGCCAGCAGCTTACACGGCAGGGGGAACACTGAAGCTTTCTTT.

The rearrangement joins TRBV5-1 to TRBJ1-5, with TRBD1 as a possible D gene (5 bases). The germline V gene encodes CDR1 SGHRS and CDR2 YFSETQ. The CDR3 is made up of 16 amino acids. V gave up 5 bases and J gave up 4 bases, with 19 bases separating them. The CDR3 sequence: CASSPWGTVGNQPQHF. Written as DNA, the CDR3 is TGCGCCAGCAGTCCTTGGGGGACGGTCGGTAATCAGCCCCAGCATTTT.